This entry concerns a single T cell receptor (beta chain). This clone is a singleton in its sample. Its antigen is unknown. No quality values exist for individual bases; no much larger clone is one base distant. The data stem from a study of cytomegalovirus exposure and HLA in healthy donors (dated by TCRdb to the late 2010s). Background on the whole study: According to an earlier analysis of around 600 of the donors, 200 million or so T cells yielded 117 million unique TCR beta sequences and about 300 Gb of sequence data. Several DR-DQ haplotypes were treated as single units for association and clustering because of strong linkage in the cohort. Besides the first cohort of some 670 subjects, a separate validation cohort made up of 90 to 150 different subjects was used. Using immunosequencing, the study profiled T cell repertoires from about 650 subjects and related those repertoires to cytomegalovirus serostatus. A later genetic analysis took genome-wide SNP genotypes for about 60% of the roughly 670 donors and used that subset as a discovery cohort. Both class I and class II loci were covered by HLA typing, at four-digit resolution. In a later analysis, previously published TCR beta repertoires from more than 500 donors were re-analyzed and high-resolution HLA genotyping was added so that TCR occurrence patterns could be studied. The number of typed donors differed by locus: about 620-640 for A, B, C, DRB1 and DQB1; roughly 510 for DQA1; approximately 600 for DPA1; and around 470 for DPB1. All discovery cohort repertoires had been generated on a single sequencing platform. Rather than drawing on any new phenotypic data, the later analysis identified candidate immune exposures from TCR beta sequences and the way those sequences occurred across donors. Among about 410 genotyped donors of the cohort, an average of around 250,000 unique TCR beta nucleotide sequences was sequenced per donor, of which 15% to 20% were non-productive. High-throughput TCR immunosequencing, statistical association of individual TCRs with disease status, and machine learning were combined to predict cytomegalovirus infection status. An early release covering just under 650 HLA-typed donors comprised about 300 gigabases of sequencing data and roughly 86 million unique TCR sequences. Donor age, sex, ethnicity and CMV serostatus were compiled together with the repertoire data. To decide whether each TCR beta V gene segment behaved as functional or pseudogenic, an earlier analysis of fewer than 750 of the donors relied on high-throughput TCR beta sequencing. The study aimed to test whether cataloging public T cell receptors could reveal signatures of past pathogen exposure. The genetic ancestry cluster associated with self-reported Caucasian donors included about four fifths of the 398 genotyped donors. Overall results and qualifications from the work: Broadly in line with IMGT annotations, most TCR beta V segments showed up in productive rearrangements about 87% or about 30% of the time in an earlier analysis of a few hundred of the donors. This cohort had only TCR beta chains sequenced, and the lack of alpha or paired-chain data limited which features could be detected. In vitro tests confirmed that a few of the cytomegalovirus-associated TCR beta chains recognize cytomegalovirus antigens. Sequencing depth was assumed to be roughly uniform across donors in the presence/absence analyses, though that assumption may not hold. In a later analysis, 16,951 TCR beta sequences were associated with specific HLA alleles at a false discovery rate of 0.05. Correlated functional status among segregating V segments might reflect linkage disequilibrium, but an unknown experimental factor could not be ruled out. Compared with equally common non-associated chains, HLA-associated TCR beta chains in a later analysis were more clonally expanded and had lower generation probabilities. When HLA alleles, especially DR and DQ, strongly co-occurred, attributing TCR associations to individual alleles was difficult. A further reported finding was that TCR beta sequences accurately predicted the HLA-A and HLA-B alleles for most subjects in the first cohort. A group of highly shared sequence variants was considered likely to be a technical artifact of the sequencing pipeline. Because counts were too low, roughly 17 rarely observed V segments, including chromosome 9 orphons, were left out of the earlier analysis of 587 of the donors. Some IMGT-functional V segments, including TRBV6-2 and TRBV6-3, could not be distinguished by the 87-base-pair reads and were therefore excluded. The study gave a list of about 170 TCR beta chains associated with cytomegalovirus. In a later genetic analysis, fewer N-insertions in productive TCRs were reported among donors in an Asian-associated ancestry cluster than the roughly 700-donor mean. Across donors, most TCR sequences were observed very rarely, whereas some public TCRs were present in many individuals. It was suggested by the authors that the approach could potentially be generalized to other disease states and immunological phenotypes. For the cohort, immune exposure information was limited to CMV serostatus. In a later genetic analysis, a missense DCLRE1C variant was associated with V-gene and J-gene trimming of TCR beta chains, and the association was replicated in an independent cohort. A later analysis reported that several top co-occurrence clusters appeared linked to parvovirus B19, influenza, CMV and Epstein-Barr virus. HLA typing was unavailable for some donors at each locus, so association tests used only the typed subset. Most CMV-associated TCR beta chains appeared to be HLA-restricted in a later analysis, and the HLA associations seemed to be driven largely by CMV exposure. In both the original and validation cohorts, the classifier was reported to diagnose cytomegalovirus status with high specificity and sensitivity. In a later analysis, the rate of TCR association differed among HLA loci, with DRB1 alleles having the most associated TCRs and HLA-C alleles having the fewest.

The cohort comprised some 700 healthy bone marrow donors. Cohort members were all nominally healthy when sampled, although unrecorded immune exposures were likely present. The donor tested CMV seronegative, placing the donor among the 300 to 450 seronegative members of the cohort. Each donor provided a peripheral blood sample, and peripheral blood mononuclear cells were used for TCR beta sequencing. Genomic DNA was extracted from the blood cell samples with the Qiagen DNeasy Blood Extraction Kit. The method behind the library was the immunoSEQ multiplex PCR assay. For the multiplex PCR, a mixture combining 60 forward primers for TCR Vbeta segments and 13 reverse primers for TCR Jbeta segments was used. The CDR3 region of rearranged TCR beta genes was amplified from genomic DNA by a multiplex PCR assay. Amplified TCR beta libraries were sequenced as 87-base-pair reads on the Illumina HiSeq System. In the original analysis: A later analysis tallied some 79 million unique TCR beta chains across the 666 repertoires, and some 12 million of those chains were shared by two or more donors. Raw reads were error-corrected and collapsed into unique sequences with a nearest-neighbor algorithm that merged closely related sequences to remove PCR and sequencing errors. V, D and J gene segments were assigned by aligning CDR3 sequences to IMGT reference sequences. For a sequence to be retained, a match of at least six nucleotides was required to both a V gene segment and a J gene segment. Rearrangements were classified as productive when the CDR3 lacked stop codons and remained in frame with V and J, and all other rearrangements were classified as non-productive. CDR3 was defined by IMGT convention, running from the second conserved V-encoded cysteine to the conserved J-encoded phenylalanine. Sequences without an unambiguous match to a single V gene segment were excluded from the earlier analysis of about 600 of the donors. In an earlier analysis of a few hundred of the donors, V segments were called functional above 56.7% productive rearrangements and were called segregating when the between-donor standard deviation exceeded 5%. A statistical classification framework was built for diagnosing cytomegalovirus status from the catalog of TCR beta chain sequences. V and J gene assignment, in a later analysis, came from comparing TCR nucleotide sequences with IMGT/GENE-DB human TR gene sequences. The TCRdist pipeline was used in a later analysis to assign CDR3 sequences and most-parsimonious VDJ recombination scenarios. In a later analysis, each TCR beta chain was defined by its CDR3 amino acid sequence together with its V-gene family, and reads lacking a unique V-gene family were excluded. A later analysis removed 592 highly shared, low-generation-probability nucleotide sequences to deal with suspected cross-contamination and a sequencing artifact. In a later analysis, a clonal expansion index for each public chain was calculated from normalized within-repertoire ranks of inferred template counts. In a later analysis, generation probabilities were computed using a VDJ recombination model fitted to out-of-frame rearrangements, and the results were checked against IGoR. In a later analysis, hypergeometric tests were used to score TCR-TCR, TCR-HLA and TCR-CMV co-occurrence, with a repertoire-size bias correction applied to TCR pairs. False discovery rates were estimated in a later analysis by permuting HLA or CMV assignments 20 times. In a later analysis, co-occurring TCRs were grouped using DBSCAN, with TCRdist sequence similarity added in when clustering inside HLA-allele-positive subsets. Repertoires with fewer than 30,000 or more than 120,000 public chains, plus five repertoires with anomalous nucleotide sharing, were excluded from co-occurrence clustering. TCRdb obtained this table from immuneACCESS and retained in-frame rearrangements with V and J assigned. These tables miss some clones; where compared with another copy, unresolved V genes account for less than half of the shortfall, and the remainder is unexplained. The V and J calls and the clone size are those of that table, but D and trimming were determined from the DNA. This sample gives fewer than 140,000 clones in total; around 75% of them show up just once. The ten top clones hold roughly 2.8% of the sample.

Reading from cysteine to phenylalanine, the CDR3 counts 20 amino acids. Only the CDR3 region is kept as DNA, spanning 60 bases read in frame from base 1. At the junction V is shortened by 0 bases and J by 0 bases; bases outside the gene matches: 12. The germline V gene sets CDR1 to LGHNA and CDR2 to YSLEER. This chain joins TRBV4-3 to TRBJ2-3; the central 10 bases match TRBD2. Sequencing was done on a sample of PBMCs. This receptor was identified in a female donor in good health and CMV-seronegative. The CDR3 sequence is CASSQDRTSGLPGSTDTQYF. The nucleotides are TGCGCCAGCAGCCAAGATCGGACTAGCGGCCTCCCGGGGAGCACAGATACGCAGTATTTT.